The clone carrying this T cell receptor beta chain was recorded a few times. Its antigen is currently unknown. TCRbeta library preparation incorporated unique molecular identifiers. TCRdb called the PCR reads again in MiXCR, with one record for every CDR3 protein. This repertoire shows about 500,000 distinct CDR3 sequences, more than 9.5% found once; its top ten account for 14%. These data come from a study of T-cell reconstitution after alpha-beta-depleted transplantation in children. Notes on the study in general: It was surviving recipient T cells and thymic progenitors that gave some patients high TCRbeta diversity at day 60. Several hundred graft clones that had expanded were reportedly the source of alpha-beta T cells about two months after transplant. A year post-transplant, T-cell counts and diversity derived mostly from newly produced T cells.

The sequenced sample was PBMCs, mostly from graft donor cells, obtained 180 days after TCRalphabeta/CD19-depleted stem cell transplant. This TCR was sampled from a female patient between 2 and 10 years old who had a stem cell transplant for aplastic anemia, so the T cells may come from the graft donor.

CDR3 DNA: TGTGCCAGCAGCCCTCGACGGACAGGGCAGACAGGGAATCAGCCCCAGCATTTT. This codes for CASSPRRTGQTGNQPQHF. The chain couples TRBV12-3 or TRBV12-4 to TRBJ1-5; 8 nucleotides agree with TRBD1. The CDR3 runs to 18 residues. V lost 6 bases, J lost 4 bases, and 17 bases stayed unmatched.